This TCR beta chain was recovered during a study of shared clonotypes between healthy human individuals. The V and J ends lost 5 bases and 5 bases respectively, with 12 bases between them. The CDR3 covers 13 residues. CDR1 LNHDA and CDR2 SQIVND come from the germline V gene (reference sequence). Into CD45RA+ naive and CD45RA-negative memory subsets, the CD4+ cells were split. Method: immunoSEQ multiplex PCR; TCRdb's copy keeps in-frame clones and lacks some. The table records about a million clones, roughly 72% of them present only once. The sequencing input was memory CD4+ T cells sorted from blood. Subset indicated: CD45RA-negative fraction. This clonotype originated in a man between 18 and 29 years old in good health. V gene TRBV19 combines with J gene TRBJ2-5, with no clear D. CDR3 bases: TGTGCCAGTAGTGGCTATACTAAGGAGACCCAGTACTTC. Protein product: CASSGYTKETQYF.